The next 16 T cell receptor beta chains were all read from a single sample in a study of Ad26.COV2.S vaccination and SARS-CoV-2 variants. Clones were sequenced by immunoSEQ multiplex PCR, and TCRdb holds only the in-frame ones, with some missing. The data contain just under 250,000 clones, over 75% of them singletons. Stated treatment: around 19 received Ad26.COV2.S at low or high dose, single or two shots; roughly five received placebo; per-sample allocation not given. Sample collection was performed on day 63 after the first vaccine or placebo injection. The specimen comprised peripheral blood, sampled in a trial of Ad26.COV2.S vaccine versus placebo. The origin of the receptors is a person aged 18 to 65 who received the Ad26.COV2.S COVID-19 vaccine or a placebo.

The chain's CDR3 is CASSLMAAGNTIYF. Here the CDR3 DNA reads TGTGCCAGCAGCTTAATGGCAGCTGGAAACACCATATATTTT. The V call is TRBV7-9, the J call TRBJ1-3; D remains ambiguous. CDR1 and CDR2 from the germline V gene are SEHNR and FQNEAQ (reference sequence). The CDR3 sequence is 14 residues long. V was shortened by 2 bases and J by 2 bases, with 7 bases between the two germline ends.

This CDR3 reads CATTGARERREGDTQYF. In nucleotides, the CDR3 is TGTGCCACCACGGGGGCGCGGGAGAGGAGAGAGGGAGATACGCAGTATTTT. This sequence joins TRBV10-3 and TRBJ2-3; TRBD2 is a possible D gene (7 bases). The CDR3 has 17 residues. The germline gives CDR1 ENHRY, CDR2 SYGVKD. The V end lost 10 bases, the J end lost 5 bases, and 28 bases lay between the germline ends.

DNA of the CDR3: TGTGCCAGCACCTTCACGGACAGGCTCCAAACTGAAGCTTTCTTT. This translates into CASTFTDRLQTEAFF. The V gene is TRBV7-2, the J gene TRBJ1-1; the match to TRBD1 covers 7 bases. CDR3 length equals 15 residues. Germline trimming cut 7 bases from V and 5 bases from J; bases unmatched to any gene: 13. Germline V gene data show CDR1 as SGHTA and CDR2 as FQGNSA.

V gene TRBV14 combines with J gene TRBJ2-1; D not resolved. Germline V gene data show CDR1 as SGHDN and CDR2 as FVKESK. The CDR3 spans 17 residues. Trimming shortened V by 4 bases and J by 2 bases, and 18 bases separated the two germline ends. Here the CDR3 DNA reads TGTGCCAGCAGCCCGTCGGGCGTGGCCAGGCCCTACAATGAGCAGTTCTTC. Its translation: CASSPSGVARPYNEQFF.

This chain uses TRBV19 with TRBJ1-5; 12 bases are shared with TRBD1. This CDR3 contains 17 residues. J lost 6 bases, V lost 7 bases, and 13 bases had no gene match. From germline, CDR1 is LNHDA and CDR2 SQIVND (reference sequence). CDR3 region: CASTSPPGTGGGQPQHF. In DNA form, the CDR3 reads TGTGCCAGTACCTCGCCCCCCGGGACAGGGGGCGGTCAGCCCCAGCATTTT.

V and J are TRBV7-8 and TRBJ2-7, with 7 bases that match TRBD1. Germline-derived CDR1 and CDR2 are SGHVS and FQNEAQ. J lost 5 bases, V lost 2 bases, and 6 bases had no gene match. The CDR3 is 14 residues long. The chain's CDR3 is CASSLPRGSDEQYF. The CDR3 DNA follows: TGTGCCAGCAGCTTACCCAGGGGGTCAGACGAGCAGTACTTC.

The chain is built from TRBV28 and TRBJ2-5, with D perhaps given as TRBD1 or TRBD2 (7 bases each). The CDR3 length is 15 residues. Germline CDR1 is MDHEN and CDR2 is SYDVKM. Trimming shortened V by 5 bases and J by 2 bases, and 15 bases separated the two germline ends. The CDR3 DNA reads TGTGCCAGCAGTCCGACAGGGAGGGGTCAAGAGACCCAGTACTTC. Its translation: CASSPTGRGQETQYF. Supplemented by reference TRBV28 and TRBJ2-5, the full variable domain reads DVKVTQSSRYLVKRTGEKVFLECVQDMDHENMFWYRQDPGLGLRLIYFSYDVKMKEKGDIPEGYSVSREKKERFSLILESASTNQTSMYLCASSPTGRGQETQYFGPGTRLLVL.

The chain carries TRBV4-1 and TRBJ2-3, with 11 bases fitting TRBD2. CDR1 MGHRA and CDR2 YSYEKL come from the germline V gene. The CDR3 covers 17 residues. Trimming at V came to 0 bases and at J to 6 bases, leaving 8 bases not matched to a gene. The DNA of the CDR3 is TGCGCCAGCAGCCAAGATACACTAGCGGGAGTCTATGATACGCAGTATTTT. Protein sequence: CASSQDTLAGVYDTQYF.

V gene TRBV6-5 combines with J gene TRBJ2-7, with TRBD2 matching over 8 bases. This CDR3 is 15 amino acids long. The V gene end was trimmed by 0 bases and the J gene end by 0 bases; junction bases not matched to a gene: 1. Germline V CDR1 and CDR2: MNHEY, SVGAGI. CDR3 bases: TGTGCCAGCAGTTACTCTAGCGGGGCCTCCTACGAGCAGTACTTC. Amino acid sequence: CASSYSSGASYEQYF.

The chain carries TRBV10-3 and TRBJ2-2; 9 bases are a match to TRBD2. From germline, CDR1 is ENHRY and CDR2 SYGVKD. The V gene end was trimmed by 8 bases and the J gene end by 5 bases; junction bases not matched to a gene: 9. The CDR3 is 15 amino acids. DNA of the CDR3: TGTGCCATCGGACAAACCAGCGGGAGGACCGGGGAGCTGTTTTTT. It is translated as CAIGQTSGRTGELFF.

The chain uses TRBV28 and TRBJ2-3; 12 bases map to TRBD2. Trimming at V came to 6 bases and at J to 4 bases, leaving 8 bases not matched to a gene. Germline V gene lookup returns CDR1 MDHEN and CDR2 SYDVKM. This CDR3 has 16 residues. DNA for the CDR3: TGTGCCAGCAGCCCCTCGGGACTAGCGGGTGCAGATACGCAGTATTTT. It codes for CASSPSGLAGADTQYF.

The chain is built from TRBV5-8 and TRBJ2-7; 7 bases match TRBD2. Per the germline V gene, CDR1 is SGHTS and CDR2 is YDEGEE. With 0 bases clipped from V and 4 bases from J, the junction kept 13 bases outside the gene matches. This CDR3 has 17 amino acids. CDR3 protein: CASSLEGGRAGYYEQYF. CDR3 coding DNA: TGTGCCAGCAGCTTGGAAGGAGGGAGGGCCGGCTATTACGAGCAGTACTTC.

The CDR3 DNA reads as TGTGCCAGCTCACCCGTCGGTGGGCAGTCCTACGAGCAGTACTTC. Encoded protein: CASSPVGGQSYEQYF. The V and J genes are TRBV18 and TRBJ2-7, with D unresolved. V lost 3 bases to trimming and J lost 1 base, with 13 bases between them. This CDR3 region has 15 residues. The germline V gene encodes CDR1 KGHSH and CDR2 LQKENI.

The chain links TRBV7-8 to TRBJ1-3; D is ambiguous. Trimming took off 5 bases at V and 2 bases at J, with 16 bases between the two ends. The length of the CDR3 is 16 residues. Germline CDR1 reads SGHVS; CDR2 reads FQNEAQ. CDR3 residues: CASSITPGSTGNTIYF. CDR3 in DNA: TGTGCCAGCAGCATAACACCCGGGTCGACTGGAAACACCATATATTTT.

This clone was recorded once. V is TRBV27 and J is TRBJ2-5, with D possibly being TRBD1 (6 bases). Trimming left V 1 base short and J 5 bases short, with 11 bases between. Germline V CDR1 and CDR2: MNHEY, SMNVEV (reference sequence). This CDR3 is built from 14 residues. The DNA for the CDR3 is TGTGCCAGCAGTTTATGGGGGCAGAGGGAGACCCAGTACTTC. Amino acid sequence: CASSLWGQRETQYF.

The rearrangement uses TRBV13 and TRBJ1-3; D is perhaps TRBD1 (5 bases). The CDR3 consists of 15 residues. Germline V gene lookup returns CDR1 PRHDT and CDR2 FYEKMQ (reference sequence). The V end was cut by 11 bases, the J end by 4 bases, with 21 bases between. The CDR3 protein is CASSLRQGVGNTIYF. The CDR3, as DNA: TGTGCCTCCTCTCTCAGGCAGGGCGTAGGAAACACCATATATTTT.